Presented here are 18 T cell receptor beta chains from one specimen sequenced in a study of T-cell memory formation after mild COVID-19. Via MiXCR, TCRdb re-called the 5' RACE reads, giving one row per CDR3 protein. The sample includes a few hundred thousand distinct CDR3 sequences, about 16% seen only once; the top ten take 22%. Sequences were obtained from PBMCs or a T cell subset sorted from them (not recorded which). All receptors derive from a man younger than 35 who had mild COVID-19 (a few samples of this study predate the infection). Cell type and time point are not known.

The V call is TRBV5-5, the J call TRBJ1-2, with unresolved D. In germline, CDR1 is SGHKS, CDR2 YYEKEE (reference sequence). V was clipped by 4 bases and J by 2 bases, with 12 bases between them. The length of the CDR3 is 14 residues. The CDR3 is CASSHAVGNYGYTF. CDR3 sequence (DNA): TGTGCCAGCAGCCACGCGGTAGGGAACTATGGCTACACCTTC.

This chain links TRBV29-1 with TRBJ2-7; D remains ambiguous. Germline CDR1 and CDR2: SQVTM and ANQGSEA. There are 13 residues in the CDR3. The V end was cut by 5 bases, the J end by 4 bases, with 15 bases between. The CDR3, as DNA: TGCAGCGTTTTTTCGGCAGAGAAATACGAGCAGTACTTC. Translation: CSVFSAEKYEQYF.

This chain connects TRBV6-5 to TRBJ2-1, with 13 bases matching TRBD2. The length of the CDR3 is 17 residues. Germline trimming cut 3 bases from V and 9 bases from J; bases unmatched to any gene: 11. CDR1 and CDR2 from the germline V gene are MNHEY and SVGAGI. The DNA of the CDR3 is TGTGCCAGCAGTTATCTGCGGACTAGCGGGGGACCTAGTGAGCAGTTCTTC. Encoded protein: CASSYLRTSGGPSEQFF.

This sequence joins TRBV4-1 and TRBJ1-2; no definite D call. Looked up from germline, CDR1 is MGHRA and CDR2 is YSYEKL. The V gene lost 1 base and the J gene lost 1 base, with 10 bases spanning the gap. The CDR3 spans 15 residues. The CDR3 protein is CASSQGHFVNYGYTF. The CDR3 DNA reads TGCGCCAGCAGCCAAGGACACTTCGTTAACTATGGCTACACCTTC.

This clonotype appeared a few times. The chain couples TRBV5-1 to TRBJ2-1; D not resolved. The CDR3 is 15 residues long. Germline V gene data show CDR1 as SGHRS and CDR2 as YFSETQ. With 3 bases removed from V and 10 bases from J, the gap between germline ends came to 20 bases. The CDR3 reads CASSSNTIGSLEQFF. The CDR3 DNA sequence: TGCGCCAGCAGCTCTAATACGATAGGGTCGTTGGAGCAGTTCTTC.

This clonotype showed up just a few times. The rearrangement joins TRBV4-3 to TRBJ2-2; TRBD2 might be the D (6 bases). The germline V gene has CDR1 LGHNA and CDR2 YSLEER. V gave up 2 bases and J gave up 1 base, with 14 bases separating them. CDR3 size: 17 residues. The CDR3, as DNA: TGCGCCAGCAGCCAAAGAGTAGGGCGGGGGAACACCGGGGAGCTGTTTTTT. This translates into CASSQRVGRGNTGELFF.

The genes are TRBV15 and TRBJ1-1, with D unclear. V shed 0 bases and J shed 0 bases, with 8 bases lying between them. The germline V gene has CDR1 LNHNV and CDR2 YYDKDF (reference sequence). The CDR3 totals 15 residues. The DNA for the CDR3 is TGTGCCACCAGCAGAGAAGAACAGCTGAACACTGAAGCTTTCTTT. Protein: CATSREEQLNTEAFF. The full variable domain, its missing parts supplied by reference TRBV15 and TRBJ1-1, is DAMVIQNPRYQVTQFGKPVTLSCSQTLNHNVMYWYQQKSSQAPKLLFHYYDKDFNNEADTPDNFQSRRPNTSFCFLDIRSPGLGDTAMYLCATSREEQLNTEAFFGQGTRLTVV.

This clonotype has only one observation. The chain has TRBV4-1 and TRBJ2-3, with D perhaps TRBD1 (8 bases). The CDR3 length is 16 residues. Germline CDR1 and CDR2: MGHRA and YSYEKL. V was cut by 6 bases and J by 4 bases, with 20 bases left in between. The chain's CDR3 is CASRITTGEGADTQYF. The CDR3 DNA sequence: TGCGCCAGCAGGATAACGACAGGGGAGGGGGCAGATACGCAGTATTTT.

The table lists this clonotype with a few counts. The V and J genes are TRBV9 and TRBJ1-2; unclear D gene. Germline CDR1 and CDR2: SGDLS and YYNGEE. V shed 3 bases and J shed 5 bases, with 5 bases lying between them. CDR3 length: 11 amino acids. The CDR3 coding sequence is TGTGCCAGCAGCGCGGAATATGGCTACACCTTC. As protein: CASSAEYGYTF.

There are a few counts of this clonotype. At one end, the junction sequence differs from germline, possibly due to a read error. The chain is built from TRBV3-1 and TRBJ2-2; the D is unclear. The CDR3 is made up of 13 amino acids. Germline loops: CDR1 LGHDT, CDR2 YNNKEL (reference sequence). The CDR3 nucleotides are TGTGCCAGCAGTCTACAGAACTCCGGGGAGCTGTTTTTT. Protein product: CASSLQNSGELFF.

There are a few counts of this clonotype. V and J are TRBV24-1 and TRBJ2-7, with D perhaps TRBD1 or TRBD2 (5 bases each). Per germline, CDR1 KGHDR and CDR2 SFDVKD. The CDR3 is made up of 15 amino acids. The germline V and J ends were trimmed by 0 bases and 2 bases, with 10 bases remaining between them. The CDR3 reads CATSDLEGSPYEQYF. CDR3 DNA: TGTGCCACCAGTGATTTGGAGGGGTCCCCCTACGAGCAGTACTTC.

Many counts were recorded for this clonotype. The chain employs TRBV5-1 and TRBJ2-1; D possibly corresponds to TRBD2 (6 bases). V was shortened by 5 bases and J by 9 bases, with 15 bases between the two germline ends. There are 13 residues in the CDR3. CDR1 and CDR2 from the germline V gene are SGHRS and YFSETQ. This chain's CDR3 is CASRMGEAREQFF. The DNA of the CDR3 is TGCGCCAGCAGAATGGGGGAGGCCCGTGAGCAGTTCTTC.

The chain recombines TRBV7-9 with TRBJ2-1; 10 bases agree with TRBD2. J gave up 10 bases and V 5 bases, and 8 bases lay outside the gene matches. The CDR3 length is 14 residues. Germline loops: CDR1 SEHNR, CDR2 FQNEAQ (reference sequence). This CDR3 is CASSTLAGAGEQFF. CDR3 coding DNA: TGTGCCAGCAGCACCCTAGCGGGGGCGGGGGAGCAGTTCTTC.

This clonotype was detected a few times. The chain recombines TRBV5-6 with TRBJ1-6; tentative D call: TRBD1 (5 bases). The CDR3 runs to 17 residues. CDR1 and CDR2 from the germline V gene are SGHDT and YYEEEE. V lost 4 bases and J lost 0, with 14 bases in between. CDR3 nucleotide sequence: TGTGCCAGCAGCCTACGCCAGGGTAGCTCCTATAATTCACCCCTCCACTTT. The encoded protein is CASSLRQGSSYNSPLHF.

The chain uses TRBV5-6 and TRBJ1-1; no reliable D call. Germline CDR1 is SGHDT and CDR2 is YYEEEE. Trimming took 3 bases from V and 4 from J, leaving 16 bases between them. This CDR3 contains 15 residues. This CDR3 is CASSSTQSPSTEAFF. CDR3 bases: TGTGCCAGCAGCTCCACTCAGTCTCCCAGCACTGAAGCTTTCTTT.

The genes are TRBV11-2 and TRBJ1-2; 9 bases map to TRBD1. CDR3 length: 15 amino acids. Germline-derived CDR1 and CDR2 are SGHAT and FQNNGV. The junction had 6 bases not matched to a gene; V was cut back by 4 bases and J by 3 bases. This CDR3 is CASSSTGTGHYGYTF. The CDR3, as DNA: TGTGCCAGCAGCTCTACCGGGACAGGGCACTATGGCTACACCTTC.

The CDR3 here is CSAEGLPKNIQYF. In nucleotides, the CDR3 is TGCAGTGCAGAAGGACTGCCCAAAAACATTCAGTACTTC. The chain combines TRBV20-1 with TRBJ2-4, with D possibly matching TRBD2 (5 bases). CDR3 size: 13 residues. V was trimmed by 6 bases and J by 2 bases, leaving 11 bases between them. The germline gives CDR1 DFQATT, CDR2 SNEGSKA (reference sequence).

The table lists this clonotype with a few counts. The chain carries TRBV30 and TRBJ2-7; TRBD2 agrees at 10 bases. Looked up from germline, CDR1 is GTSNPN and CDR2 is SVGIG (reference sequence). Trimming cost V 8 bases and J 2 bases; bases outside gene matches: 3. This CDR3 has 12 residues. CDR3 in amino acids: CAVSGGAYEQYF. CDR3 DNA: TGTGCCGTGAGCGGGGGGGCCTACGAGCAGTACTTC. The whole variable domain, remainder taken from reference TRBV30 and TRBJ2-7, is SQTIHQWPATLVQPVGSPLSLECTVEGTSNPNLYWYRQAAGRGLQLLFYSVGIGQISSEVPQNLSASRPQDRQFILSSKKLLLSDSGFYLCAVSGGAYEQYFGPGTRLTVT.